A single sample gave rise to the 32 T cell receptor beta chains below, sequenced in a study of OX40 agonist ivuxolimab in advanced cancers. Sequencing was performed with immunoSEQ multiplex PCR; in TCRdb, only in-frame clones are kept and a portion is missing. The sample comprises 55,000 to 70,000 clones, around four fifths of which are singletons, and around 3.2% rests with the top ten. The sequencing here drew on CD4+ or CD8+ T cells sorted from blood, taken in a trial of the OX40 agonist ivuxolimab. The source of these receptors is an adult with an advanced solid tumor such as melanoma, head and neck, liver or kidney cancer.

This CDR3 reads CAISVQGGMYTEAFF. The DNA of the CDR3 is TGTGCCATCAGTGTGCAGGGGGGGATGTACACTGAAGCTTTCTTT. This sequence joins TRBV10-3 and TRBJ1-1, with 7 bases aligning to TRBD1. Germline V CDR1 and CDR2: ENHRY, SYGVKD. The CDR3 sequence is 15 residues long. V dropped 4 bases and J dropped 3; count of bases not matched to a gene: 8.

The chain joins TRBV7-2 to TRBJ2-7; D is undetermined. Germline CDR1 SGHTA, CDR2 FQGNSA. Trimming pared 5 bases from V and 3 bases from J, leaving 5 bases between. This CDR3 comprises 11 residues. CDR3: CASSASYEQYF. CDR3 coding DNA: TGTGCCAGCAGCGCGAGCTACGAGCAGTACTTC.

The chain recombines TRBV19 with TRBJ2-5, with TRBD1 identical over 10 bases. The CDR3 is made up of 15 amino acids. Germline CDR1 reads LNHDA; CDR2 reads SQIVND (reference sequence). Losses at the gene ends were 3 bases for V and 4 bases for J; bases not matched to a gene: 5. The CDR3 sequence is CASSIGTGEGETQYF. CDR3 DNA: TGTGCCAGTAGTATCGGGACAGGGGAGGGAGAGACCCAGTACTTC.

The chain has TRBV19 and TRBJ2-1; D remains unclear. CDR3 length: 11 amino acids. Trimming shortened V by 5 bases and J by 7 bases, and 6 bases separated the two germline ends. Germline V lookup: CDR1 LNHDA, CDR2 SQIVND (reference sequence). In DNA form, the CDR3 reads TGTGCCAGTAGTGAATTTAATGAGCAGTTCTTC. Protein product: CASSEFNEQFF.

This clone was seen just once. This chain connects TRBV7-9 to TRBJ2-7; either TRBD1 or TRBD2 may supply D (5 bases each). CDR3 length: 15 residues. Between the trimmed V and J ends, which lost 2 bases and 0 bases, there was a span of 11 bases. Germline CDR1 and CDR2: SEHNR and FQNEAQ (reference sequence). In nucleotides, the CDR3 is TGTGCCAGCAGCTTACGGGGCTTAGGCTCCTACGAGCAGTACTTC. Residues: CASSLRGLGSYEQYF. The full variable domain, in which reference TRBV7-9 and TRBJ2-7 provide the parts outside the CDR3, is DTGVSQNPRHKITKRGQNVTFRCDPISEHNRLYWYRQTLGQGPEFLTYFQNEAQLEKSRLLSDRFSAERPKGSFSTLEIQRTEQGDSAMYLCASSLRGLGSYEQYFGPGTRLTVT.

This chain's CDR3 is CASSLLSPGNTIYF. The CDR3 DNA reads TGTGCCAGCAGTTTACTCAGCCCCGGAAACACCATATATTTT. The chain has TRBV6-5 and TRBJ1-3; D uncertain. The V end was cut by 4 bases, the J end by 4 bases, with 11 bases between. In germline, CDR1 is MNHEY, CDR2 SVGAGI. The CDR3 contains 14 residues.

The chain is built from TRBV29-1 and TRBJ2-5; TRBD1 matches at 8 bases. After removal of 6 bases from V and 4 bases from J, the junction contained 7 bases not matched to a gene. Germline lookup yields CDR1 SQVTM and CDR2 ANQGSEA. The CDR3 extends over 13 amino acids. The CDR3: CSVDPGGAETQYF. The DNA for the CDR3 is TGCAGCGTGGACCCAGGGGGCGCAGAGACCCAGTACTTC.

CDR3 coding DNA: TGTGCCAGCAGTTACTCCCAGTTAGCCAAAAACATTCAGTACTTC. Encoded protein: CASSYSQLAKNIQYF. The gene calls are TRBV6-5 and TRBJ2-4; D is unclear. Looked up from germline, CDR1 is MNHEY and CDR2 is SVGAGI. Trimming cost V 0 bases and J 0 bases, with 6 bases left between them. This CDR3 is 15 amino acids long.

The chain recombines TRBV7-2 with TRBJ1-6; TRBD1 might be the D (6 bases). This CDR3 has 15 residues. Germline values: CDR1 SGHTA, CDR2 FQGNSA. Trimming removed 5 bases from V and 2 bases from J, with 10 bases in between. The CDR3 region is CASSLGGTYNSPLHF. CDR3 in DNA: TGTGCCAGCAGCCTAGGGGGTACCTATAATTCACCCCTCCACTTT.

The rearrangement joins TRBV6-5 to TRBJ1-6; D is perhaps TRBD1 (5 bases). This CDR3 spans 12 amino acids. The V gene's germline CDR1 is MNHEY and CDR2 SVGAGI. V lost 6 bases to trimming and J lost 7 bases, with 7 bases between them. The CDR3 DNA reads TGTGCCAGCAGCCGACAGAATTCACCCCTCCACTTT. This gives the protein CASSRQNSPLHF.

This chain links TRBV5-8 with TRBJ2-7, with a possible D match to TRBD2 (6 bases). The germline CDR1 and CDR2 sequences are SGHTS and YDEGEE. The V and J ends lost 0 bases and 7 bases respectively, with 14 bases between them. This CDR3 has 14 amino acids. CDR3 loop: CASSLGAGGGEQYF. The CDR3 bases are TGTGCCAGCAGCTTGGGAGCGGGTGGAGGGGAGCAGTACTTC.

This clone was counted between two and nine times. The rearrangement uses TRBV21-1 and TRBJ1-3. TRBV21-1 is given as a pseudogene. This CDR3 comprises 16 residues. The CDR3 DNA reads TGTGCCAGCAGCAAGTGGGACGGAACGTCTGGAAACACCATATATTTT. It yields the protein CASSKWDGTSGNTIYF.

The CDR3 DNA reads TGTGCCAGTAGGCGGGACAGCAACTATGGCTACACCTTC. It yields the protein CASRRDSNYGYTF. The gene calls are TRBV19 and TRBJ1-2; TRBD1 matches at 7 bases. V dropped 6 bases and J dropped 2; count of bases not matched to a gene: 3. The CDR3 runs to 13 residues. Germline CDR1 and CDR2: LNHDA and SQIVND (reference sequence).

The V and J genes are TRBV4-2 and TRBJ1-2, with TRBD1 as a possible D gene (6 bases). V was clipped by 1 base and J by 8 bases, with 23 bases between them. The CDR3 runs to 17 residues. Germline values: CDR1 LGHNA, CDR2 YNFKEQ. The chain's CDR3 is CASSQGGLRQGQDGYTF. DNA of the CDR3: TGTGCCAGCAGCCAAGGGGGCCTCCGGCAGGGGCAAGACGGCTACACCTTC.

J is TRBJ2-6 and V is TRBV4-3, with TRBD1 matching over 8 bases. CDR3 length: 18 residues. Germline loops: CDR1 LGHNA, CDR2 YSLEER. After removal of 0 bases from V and 0 bases from J, the junction contained 4 bases not matched to a gene. CDR3 sequence (DNA): TGCGCCAGCAGCCAAGAGGGGACAGGAATCTCTGGGGCCAACGTCCTGACTTTC. This translates into CASSQEGTGISGANVLTF.

This chain uses TRBV7-9 with TRBJ2-3; D might be TRBD1 (6 bases). Per germline, CDR1 SEHNR and CDR2 FQNEAQ (reference sequence). The CDR3 length is 15 residues. The ends were cut back, 5 bases at V and 6 bases at J, with 18 bases in the middle. The CDR3, as DNA: TGTGCCAGCAGCCCGCCAGGGGTTGGTTGGGATACGCAGTATTTT. Translation gives CASSPPGVGWDTQYF.

V gene TRBV6-4 combines with J gene TRBJ2-3; D not certain. Per germline, CDR1 MRHNA and CDR2 SNTAGT. The CDR3 has 14 residues. V lost 5 bases and J lost 2, with 11 bases in between. The CDR3 DNA sequence: TGTGCCAGCAGTCACGGACGGTCCACAGATACGCAGTATTTT. Amino acid sequence: CASSHGRSTDTQYF.

This chain joins TRBV4-3 and TRBJ1-2, with a tentative D call TRBD1 (5 bases). V gave up 0 bases and J gave up 1 base, with 9 bases separating them. This CDR3 has 15 amino acids. Germline lookup yields CDR1 LGHNA and CDR2 YSLEER. CDR3 coding DNA: TGCGCCAGCAGCCAAGAGACAGTTCGTAACTATGGCTACACCTTC. The encoded protein is CASSQETVRNYGYTF.

This rearrangement joins TRBV7-3 to TRBJ2-1; the D is unclear. The CDR3 totals 12 residues. The V and J ends lost 5 bases and 9 bases respectively, with 11 bases between them. Germline CDR1 and CDR2: SGHTA and FQGTGA. The CDR3 loop is CASSINGGEQFF. The CDR3, as DNA: TGTGCCAGCAGCATAAATGGTGGTGAGCAGTTCTTC.

CDR3 sequence: CASSLVSGQLNEQYF. DNA of the CDR3: TGTGCCAGCAGCTTAGTGAGCGGCCAGTTAAACGAGCAGTACTTC. The chain links TRBV7-2 to TRBJ2-7, with D maybe TRBD2 (5 bases). The germline V gene has CDR1 SGHTA and CDR2 FQGNSA. The CDR3 has 15 residues. The V and J ends lost 1 base and 5 bases respectively, with 15 bases between them.

The chain combines TRBV5-5 with TRBJ2-3; D remains ambiguous. The V end was cut by 0 bases, the J end by 0 bases, with 8 bases between. This CDR3 is built from 15 residues. Germline V gives CDR1 SGHKS, CDR2 YYEKEE (reference sequence). The CDR3 is CASSLGRSSTDTQYF. DNA for the CDR3: TGTGCCAGCAGCTTGGGCAGGTCAAGCACAGATACGCAGTATTTT.

This clone was recorded once. This chain uses TRBV28 with TRBJ2-3; D is undetermined. The CDR3 loop spans 14 amino acids. Trimming cost V 7 bases and J 2 bases, with 13 bases left between them. Looked up from germline, CDR1 is MDHEN and CDR2 is SYDVKM. Written as DNA, the CDR3 is TGTGCCAGCACCCTGGGCGGAATCACAGATACGCAGTATTTT. Its translation is CASTLGGITDTQYF.

This chain uses TRBV28 with TRBJ1-5; D remains unclear. The CDR3 runs 15 residues. From germline, CDR1 is MDHEN and CDR2 SYDVKM. Trimming shortened V by 6 bases and J by 4 bases, and 16 bases separated the two germline ends. This CDR3 reads CASRLAASGNQPQHF. In DNA, the CDR3 is TGTGCCAGCAGGCTCGCGGCAAGCGGGAATCAGCCCCAGCATTTT.

The rearrangement links TRBV4-3 to TRBJ1-1; D ambiguous. Looked up from germline, CDR1 is LGHNA and CDR2 is YSLEER. Trimming removed 7 bases at V and 4 bases at J, with 34 bases between. The CDR3 has 20 amino acids. CDR3 loop: CASTPPDVGGYVCVSTEAFF. The CDR3 DNA sequence: TGCGCCAGCACCCCACCGGACGTTGGAGGGTATGTTTGTGTTTCCACTGAAGCTTTCTTT.

The chain carries TRBV14 and TRBJ2-5; D remains unclear. The CDR3 contains 13 residues. V shed 1 base and J shed 5 bases, with 8 bases lying between them. Germline V gene sequence: CDR1 SGHDN, CDR2 FVKESK. The CDR3 here is CASSQVGQETQYF. Here the CDR3 DNA reads TGTGCCAGCAGCCAAGTAGGTCAGGAGACCCAGTACTTC.

This clone has a handful of counts. The V call is TRBV11-1, the J call TRBJ2-3; 9 bases are shared with TRBD2. The germline V gene has CDR1 SGHAT and CDR2 FQDESV (reference sequence). The CDR3 spans 19 residues. After removal of 2 bases from V and 2 bases from J, the junction contained 14 bases not matched to a gene. CDR3 region: CASSLLSGGASPSTDTQYF. The CDR3, as DNA: TGTGCCAGCAGCTTACTTAGCGGGGGCGCCTCGCCATCCACAGATACGCAGTATTTT.

The chain joins TRBV7-8 to TRBJ2-3, with 10 bases identical to TRBD2. The trim removed 4 bases at V and 5 bases at J, leaving 12 bases unmatched. The CDR3 is 17 residues long. Germline assignment: CDR1 SGHVS and CDR2 FQNEAQ. CDR3 in DNA: TGTGCCAGCAGCTCCCGGGGGAGTAGCGGGGGGCTAGATACGCAGTATTTT. This codes for CASSSRGSSGGLDTQYF.

The chain couples TRBV7-6 to TRBJ2-3; the match to TRBD1 covers 11 bases. The CDR3 runs to 17 residues. Germline V gives CDR1 SGHVS, CDR2 FNYEAQ. The V gene end was trimmed by 7 bases and the J gene end by 2 bases; junction bases not matched to a gene: 11. The CDR3, as DNA: TGTGCCAGCACCACAGTCCGGGACAGGGGGACCACAGATACGCAGTATTTT. This encodes CASTTVRDRGTTDTQYF.

Only a few counts were recorded for this clone. V is TRBV7-9 and J is TRBJ1-1; weak D call: TRBD1 (6 bases). Germline-derived CDR1 and CDR2 are SEHNR and FQNEAQ (reference sequence). The CDR3 has 14 residues. Trimming left V 8 bases short and J 3 bases short, with 16 bases between. CDR3 loop: CASSGGQWDTEAFF. CDR3 coding DNA: TGTGCCAGCTCGGGGGGCCAATGGGACACTGAAGCTTTCTTT. The full variable domain, rest sourced from reference TRBV7-9 and TRBJ1-1, is DTGVSQNPRHKITKRGQNVTFRCDPISEHNRLYWYRQTLGQGPEFLTYFQNEAQLEKSRLLSDRFSAERPKGSFSTLEIQRTEQGDSAMYLCASSGGQWDTEAFFGQGTRLTVV.

This clone was detected only once. The rearrangement joins TRBV1 to TRBJ2-7; the table's TRBD1 call for D was not verified on the DNA. TRBV1 is shown as a pseudogene. This CDR3 is built from 14 residues. The CDR3 region has the DNA TGCACCAGCAGCCCCTTGACAGATTCCTACGAGCAGTACTTC. Translation: CTSSPLTDSYEQYF.

The chain links TRBV6-6 to TRBJ1-3; TRBD1 agrees at 7 bases. V shed 6 bases, J shed 4 bases, and the junction held 9 bases outside the gene matches. Germline CDR1 and CDR2: MNHNY and SVGAGI (reference sequence). This CDR3 is built from 15 residues. DNA for the CDR3: TGTGCCAGCAGAGAAAGACAGGGTTACGGAAACACCATATATTTT. It translates to CASRERQGYGNTIYF.

The chain has TRBV7-2 and TRBJ1-1, with unresolved D. Trimming removed 3 bases from V and 8 bases from J, with 22 bases in between. The CDR3 consists of 16 residues. Germline V gives CDR1 SGHTA, CDR2 FQGNSA. The CDR3 spells CASSFREDWSRPEAFF. As DNA, the CDR3 is TGTGCCAGCAGCTTCCGAGAGGATTGGAGTAGGCCAGAAGCTTTCTTT.